This T cell receptor beta chain was found in a study of cytomegalovirus exposure and HLA in healthy donors (dated by TCRdb to the late 2010s). As for the study more broadly: The 500 to 700 repertoires of the first cohort and the 120 validation repertoires were produced on the same platform, according to a later analysis. The study aimed to test whether cataloging public T cell receptors could reveal signatures of past pathogen exposure. A separate validation cohort of roughly 130 different subjects was used in addition to the approximately 700-subject first cohort. The study combined high-throughput TCR immunosequencing, statistical association of individual TCRs with disease status, and machine learning to predict cytomegalovirus infection status.

Beyond this particular receptor, the publication reports: The validation cohort had no HLA typing available for a later analysis, so co-occurrence within that cohort was assessed over all 130 or so repertoires. The classifier was reported to diagnose cytomegalovirus status with high specificity and sensitivity in both the original cohort and the validation cohort. Subsequent analysis determined that TCRs grouped into clusters in the first cohort also showed a tendency toward co-occurrence across the 120 or so validation repertoires, and approximately 93% of cluster scores exceeded 0. Most TCR sequences were observed very rarely across donors, whereas some public TCRs were present in many individuals. A few of the identified cytomegalovirus-associated TCR beta chains were confirmed in vitro to be specific for cytomegalovirus antigens. A total of 150 to 200 TCR beta chains were listed by the study as associated with cytomegalovirus. The authors suggested that the approach could potentially be generalized to other disease states and immunological phenotypes.

Separate from the approximately 730-subject first cohort, the validation cohort of 120 subjects was the group to which the donors belonged. This clone appeared once. No antigen is known for it. No per-base quality is available; no much larger clone lies one base away. CDR1 and CDR2 (SNHLY, FYNNEI) derive from the germline V gene. From its cysteine to its phenylalanine, the CDR3 spans 14 amino acids. Here the CDR3 DNA is all that survives: 42 bases in frame from base 1. V is cut back by 7 bases and J by 4 bases, with 8 bases in the junction unmatched. The library came from the immunoSEQ multiplex PCR assay. The published analysis was carried out like this. A statistical classification framework was built for diagnosing cytomegalovirus status from the catalog of TCR beta chain sequences. In TCRdb, the immuneACCESS table is reduced to in-frame sequences with V and J assigned. These tables do not hold every clone; where another copy was compared, an unresolved V gene accounts for under half, and the others remain unexplained. Clonal size and the V and J genes are those of that table, whereas D and trimming came from the DNA. The sample table holds some 150,000 clones, of which around 90% were seen once. 3% to 3.5% of the sample comes from the top ten.

Input material: PBMCs. Here the chain combines TRBV2 and TRBJ2-5, and TRBD1 aligns with 8 junction nucleotides. The source of this sequence is a woman in her late teens or twenties in good health and CMV-seropositive. The encoded CDR3 is CASTYRGFGETQYF. In nucleotides, the sequence is TGTGCCAGCACTTACAGGGGGTTCGGAGAGACCCAGTACTTC.